A selection of T cell receptor beta chains follows, all from one sample in a study of T-cell memory formation after mild COVID-19. TCRdb itself ran the 5' RACE reads through MiXCR, one entry per CDR3 protein. The sample contains around 420,000 distinct CDR3 sequences, around 24% of which appear only once. The sequenced material came from PBMCs or a T cell subset sorted from them (not recorded which). The receptors were sampled from an adult woman who had mild COVID-19 (a few samples of this study predate the infection). Cell type and time point are not known. Both conserved end residues are part of each CDR3. D genes are given only for firm matches. Clone sizes are given selectively: once, few, many, or a class where the clone is expanded.

>TRBJ2-1|TRBV5-1|few|.
TGCGCCAGCAGCTTAAACGCGGGTTCGAATGAGCAGTTCTTC
CASSLNAGSNEQFF
>TRBJ1-1|TRBV27|few|.
TGTGCCAGCAGTCCGGACATGAACACTGAAGCTTTCTTT
CASSPDMNTEAFF
>TRBJ1-1|TRBV5-1|few|.
TGCGCCAGCAGCTTGAATGTGGGGCAGGGCCCTGAAGCTTTCTTT
CASSLNVGQGPEAFF
>TRBJ1-4|TRBV30|.|.
TGTGCCTGGAATTCAGGGGATAATGAAAAACTGTTTTTT
CAWNSGDNEKLFF
>TRBJ2-5|TRBV20-1|few|TRBD2
TGCAGTGCTAGAGATTACGGACTAGCGGGAGGGCCTCGACGCGAGACCCAGTACTTC
CSARDYGLAGGPRRETQYF
>TRBJ2-1|TRBV4-2|few|TRBD1
TGTGCCAGCAGCCCGCGGACAGGGATAAACAATGAGCAGTTCTTC
CASSPRTGINNEQFF
>TRBJ2-5|TRBV7-3|.|.
TGTGCCAGCAGCTTATTGCAGGGAGAGACCAAGTACTTC
CASSLLQGETKYF
>TRBJ2-1|TRBV7-9|.|TRBD2
TGTGCCAGCAGCGCCGGTAGCGGGAGGGCCTACAATGAGCAGTTCTTC
CASSAGSGRAYNEQFF
>TRBJ2-5|TRBV14|.|.
TGTGCCAGCAGCCGTGAGGCCTGGGAGGCAGGGCGGGAGACCCAGTACTTC
CASSREAWEAGRETQYF
>TRBJ2-1|TRBV7-2|few|.
TGTGCCAGCAGCCCCCAGACAGGCGGTCGGCAGTTCTTC
CASSPQTGGRQFF
>TRBJ1-2|TRBV15|once|TRBD1
TGTGCCACCAGCAGAGAGAAGGGGGCGAACTATGGCTACACCTTC
CATSREKGANYGYTF
>TRBJ2-5|TRBV13|many|TRBD1
TGTGCCAGCAGCTTACTCCCCGGCAGGGGGCAAGAGACCCAGTACTTC
CASSLLPGRGQETQYF
>TRBJ2-1|TRBV29-1|few|.
TGCAGCCATAGAGGCTACAATGAGCAGTTCTTC
CSHRGYNEQFF
>TRBJ1-1|TRBV11-3|.|.
TGTGCCAGCAGCACCGACAGCCCTTTGAACACTGAAGCTTTCTTT
CASSTDSPLNTEAFF
>TRBJ1-2|TRBV5-5|few|.
TGTGCCAGCAGCCCAATGAGAAGCGACTATGGCTACACCTTC
CASSPMRSDYGYTF
>TRBJ2-7|TRBV21-1|.|.
TGTGCCAGCAGCAAAGGCCTCTATCTACCGGGAGGTGGGTTACTACGGTACGAGCAGTACTTC
CASSKGLYLPGGGLLRYEQYF
>TRBJ2-2|TRBV7-9|.|TRBD2
TGTGCCAGCAGCTTTAGCGGGGCTTACACCGGGGAGCTGTTTTTT
CASSFSGAYTGELFF
>TRBJ2-2|TRBV9|few|TRBD2
TGTGCCAGCAGCGTAGGACTAGCGGAGAACACCGGGGAGCTGTTTTTT
CASSVGLAENTGELFF
>TRBJ2-1|TRBV11-3|.|.
TGTGCCAGCAGCCCAGGCGGGAAAGCCCACAATGAGCAGTTCTTC
CASSPGGKAHNEQFF
>TRBJ2-1|TRBV19|few|.
TGTGCCAGTAGTATCTATAGGACGGGACGGGGCAATGAGCAGTTCTTC
CASSIYRTGRGNEQFF
>TRBJ2-1|TRBV24-1|.|TRBD2
TGTGCCACCAGTGATGCGGGGGACTACAATGAGCAGTTCTTC
CATSDAGDYNEQFF
>TRBJ1-4|TRBV7-9|.|.
TGTGCCAGCAAATGGGATGGGGACAACCAAAAACTGTTTTTT
CASKWDGDNQKLFF
>TRBJ2-5|TRBV5-1|many|.
TGTGCCAGCAGTTTAGGGCCTACACAAGAGACCCAGTACTTC
CASSLGPTQETQYF
>TRBJ1-4|TRBV20-1|.|TRBD1
TGCAGTGCTAGAGATACAGGGGGCCCTAATGAAAAACTGTTTTTT
CSARDTGGPNEKLFF
>TRBJ2-5|TRBV7-9|many|.
TGTGCCAGCAGAGCTCGGGAAGGGGAGGAGACCCAGTACTTC
CASRAREGEETQYF
>TRBJ1-1|TRBV12-3/TRBV12-4|.|.
TGTGCCAGCAGTCCCCCAGGAGGGCAGAACACTGAAGCTTTCTTT
CASSPPGGQNTEAFF
>TRBJ2-3|TRBV5-5|.|.
TGTGCCAGCAGCTGGCGAGCGGCCGATACGCAGTATTTT
CASSWRAADTQYF
>TRBJ2-1|TRBV7-3|few|.
TGTGCCAGCAGCCCGGGACGGGAGCAGTTCTTC
CASSPGREQFF
>TRBJ1-1|TRBV5-1|few|.
TGCGCCAGCAGCTCTGGGGTATCTGAAGCTTTCTTT
CASSSGVSEAFF
>TRBJ1-1|TRBV7-9|.|.
TGTGCCAGCAGCTTAGAAGCTTTCTTT
CASSLEAFF
>TRBJ2-1|TRBV19|few|TRBD1
TGTGCCAGTAGCTCCGGGGGACAGGGTTACAATGAGCAGTTCTTC
CASSSGGQGYNEQFF
>TRBJ1-4|TRBV30|many|.
TGTGCCTGGGTCCCCCCGGCACGTGGGGGTGAAAAACTGTTTTTT
CAWVPPARGGEKLFF
>TRBJ1-2|TRBV7-9|.|TRBD1
TGTGCCAGCAGTAGGGACAGGGAGACTGGCTACACCTTC
CASSRDRETGYTF
>TRBJ2-7|TRBV7-9|many|TRBD2
TGTGCCAGCAGCCAGCGGGGCAGATCCTCCTACGAGCAGTACTTC
CASSQRGRSSYEQYF
>TRBJ2-5|TRBV11-2|.|.
TGTGCCAGCAGCTTAGCAATGGGGTACCAAGAGACCCAGTACTTC
CASSLAMGYQETQYF
>TRBJ2-1|TRBV3-1|.|TRBD2
TGTGCCAGCAGCCCTAGCGGATACTCCTACAATGAGCAGTTCTTC
CASSPSGYSYNEQFF
>TRBJ2-1|TRBV7-9|few|.
TGTGCCAGCAGCTTAGCGACGGCTTTCCAGAGCTCCTACAATGAGCAGTTCTTC
CASSLATAFQSSYNEQFF
>TRBJ2-5|TRBV6-2/TRBV6-3|.|.
TGTGCCAGCAGTTTCGTGGGTGTTGGGACCCAGTACTTC
CASSFVGVGTQYF
>TRBJ2-3|TRBV29-1|.|.
TGCAGCGTGGTGAAATCGGTAGATACGCAGTATTTT
CSVVKSVDTQYF
>TRBJ1-1|TRBV7-8|few|TRBD1
TGTGCCAGCAGCTTTTCACAGGGGGCTTGGAAGAACACTGAAGCTTTCTTT
CASSFSQGAWKNTEAFF
>TRBJ2-2|TRBV6-2/TRBV6-3|few|TRBD2
TGTGCCAGCAGTTCTAGCGGCCCGGGTACCGGGGAGCTGTTTTTT
CASSSSGPGTGELFF